The clone carrying this T cell receptor beta chain occurred a few times. Original methodology: Reference gene primer amplification in the assay estimated nucleated cell counts. The assay was immunoSEQ multiplex PCR, and TCRdb's table has in-frame clones only and misses some. That table is the source of V, J and clone size, and D and trimming were worked out from the DNA. The sample yields roughly 290,000 clones, roughly 90% seen once. The entry originates in a study of blood T cell repertoires in COVID-19. Overall study: The analysed material was cDNA or gDNA that came from T cells, B-cell-depleted T cells, or PBMCs.

V dropped 1 base and J dropped 4 bases, with 16 bases sitting between them. Germline V CDR1 and CDR2: LGHNA, YSLEER. This CDR3 has 16 residues. The V call is TRBV4-3, the J call TRBJ1-1, with a tentative D call TRBD1 (5 bases). The specimen was peripheral blood. This receptor was identified in a woman between 25 and 40 years old with COVID-19, enrolled during active disease. CDR3 in DNA: TGCGCCAGCAGCCAAGGTTGGGGGGACTTAGGCACTGAAGCTTTCTTT. Translating gives CASSQGWGDLGTEAFF.